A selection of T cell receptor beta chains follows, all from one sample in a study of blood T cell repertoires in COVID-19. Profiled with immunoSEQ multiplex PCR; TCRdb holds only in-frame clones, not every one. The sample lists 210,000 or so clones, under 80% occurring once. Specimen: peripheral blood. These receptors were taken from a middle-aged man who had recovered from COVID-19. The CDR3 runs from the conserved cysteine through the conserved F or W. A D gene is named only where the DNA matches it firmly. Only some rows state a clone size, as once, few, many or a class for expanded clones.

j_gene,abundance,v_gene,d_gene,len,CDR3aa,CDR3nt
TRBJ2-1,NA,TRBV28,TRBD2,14,CASSFLAGAHEQFF,TGTGCCAGCAGTTTTCTAGCGGGAGCCCATGAGCAGTTCTTC
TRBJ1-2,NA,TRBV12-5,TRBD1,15,CASGFWDRGFDGYTF,TGTGCTAGTGGTTTTTGGGACAGGGGTTTTGATGGCTACACCTTC
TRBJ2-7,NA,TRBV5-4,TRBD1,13,CASSYRGLYEQYF,TGTGCCAGCAGCTACAGGGGGCTCTACGAGCAGTACTTC
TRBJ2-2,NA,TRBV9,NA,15,CASSVVGANTGELFF,TGTGCCAGCAGCGTAGTGGGCGCGAACACCGGGGAGCTGTTTTTT
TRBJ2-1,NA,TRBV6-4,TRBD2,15,CASSVEAGVVYEQFF,TGTGCCAGCAGTGTAGAAGCGGGAGTTGTCTATGAGCAGTTCTTC
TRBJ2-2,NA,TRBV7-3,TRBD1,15,CASSPQGAGTGELFF,TGTGCCAGCAGCCCACAGGGGGCGGGCACCGGGGAGCTGTTTTTT
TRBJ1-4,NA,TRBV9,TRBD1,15,CASSEGGQANEKLFF,TGTGCCAGCAGCGAAGGGGGACAGGCTAATGAAAAACTGTTTTTT
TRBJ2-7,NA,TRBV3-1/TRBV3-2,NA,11,CASSQGPEQYF,TGTGCCAGCAGCCAGGGGCCCGAGCAGTACTTC
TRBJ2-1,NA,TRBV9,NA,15,CASSPGRTTINEQFF,TGTGCCAGCAGCCCGGGGAGGACTACCATCAATGAGCAGTTCTTC
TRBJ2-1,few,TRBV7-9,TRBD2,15,CASSARLAGYNEQFF,TGTGCCAGCAGCGCACGCCTAGCGGGATACAATGAGCAGTTCTTC
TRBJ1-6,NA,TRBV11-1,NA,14,CASRWTGGNSPLHF,TGTGCCAGCAGGTGGACCGGGGGGAATTCACCCCTCCACTTT
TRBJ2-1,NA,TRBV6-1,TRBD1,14,CASSEGDQGDEQFF,TGTGCCAGCAGTGAAGGAGACCAGGGGGATGAGCAGTTCTTC
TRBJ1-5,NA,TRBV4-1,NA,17,CASSQAEEGLNNQPQHF,TGCGCCAGCAGCCAAGCGGAGGAGGGTTTGAACAATCAGCCCCAGCATTTT
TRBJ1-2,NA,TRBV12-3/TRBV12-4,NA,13,CASSLNRVGGYTF,TGTGCCAGCAGTTTGAACAGGGTCGGTGGCTACACCTTC
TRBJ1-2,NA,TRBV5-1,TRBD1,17,CASSLEGQGYGIDGYTF,TGCGCCAGCAGCTTGGAAGGACAGGGGTATGGTATCGATGGCTACACCTTC
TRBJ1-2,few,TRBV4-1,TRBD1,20,CASSPPLLSGQGAEYYGYTF,TGCGCCAGCAGCCCGCCCCTCTTATCGGGACAGGGGGCAGAATACTATGGCTACACCTTC
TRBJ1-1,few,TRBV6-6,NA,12,CASTRVRGEAFF,TGTGCCAGCACCCGAGTACGGGGTGAAGCTTTCTTT
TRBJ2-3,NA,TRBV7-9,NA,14,CASSLDQNTDTQYF,TGTGCCAGCAGCTTAGACCAGAACACAGATACGCAGTATTTT
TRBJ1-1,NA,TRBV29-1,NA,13,CSGVTALNTEAFF,TGCAGCGGCGTGACAGCTTTGAACACTGAAGCTTTCTTT
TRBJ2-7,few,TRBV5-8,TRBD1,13,CASSIGQGREQYF,TGTGCCAGCAGCATCGGACAGGGGAGAGAGCAGTACTTC
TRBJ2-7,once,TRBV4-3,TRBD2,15,CASSQASGSIYEQYF,TGCGCCAGCAGCCAGGCTAGCGGGAGTATCTACGAGCAGTACTTC
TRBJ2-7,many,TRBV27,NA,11,CASSRGPEQYF,TGTGCCAGCAGCCGAGGGCCCGAGCAGTACTTC
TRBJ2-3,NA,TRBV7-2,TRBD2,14,CASSLAFNAGEPRF,TGTGCCAGCAGCTTAGCGTTTAACGCGGGGGAGCCCCGTTTT
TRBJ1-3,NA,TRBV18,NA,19,CASSPLQGVQGTSGNTIYF,TGTGCCAGCTCACCCCTACAGGGTGTCCAGGGGACCTCTGGAAACACCATATATTTT
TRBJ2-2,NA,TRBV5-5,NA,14,CASMSGANTGELFF,TGTGCCAGCATGTCGGGGGCGAACACCGGGGAGCTGTTTTTT
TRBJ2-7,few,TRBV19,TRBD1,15,CASSETGGSSYEQYF,TGTGCCAGTAGCGAGACAGGGGGTTCGTCCTACGAGCAGTACTTC
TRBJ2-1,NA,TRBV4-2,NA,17,CASSQDTRGQAWAEQFF,TGTGCCAGCAGCCAAGATACCAGGGGTCAAGCCTGGGCTGAGCAGTTCTTC
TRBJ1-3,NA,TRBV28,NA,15,CASSLLGQAGNTIYF,TGTGCCAGCAGTTTATTAGGACAAGCCGGAAACACCATATATTTT
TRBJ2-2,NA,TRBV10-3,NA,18,CAISESHRPIPHTGELFF,TGTGCCATCAGTGAGTCACACAGACCGATACCCCACACCGGGGAGCTGTTTTTT
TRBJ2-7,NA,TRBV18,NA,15,CASSPPHAKNYEQYF,TGTGCCAGCTCACCACCACACGCAAAAAACTACGAGCAGTACTTC
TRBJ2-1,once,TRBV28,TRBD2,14,CASTSPDGRNEQFF,TGTGCCAGCACCTCCCCCGACGGGAGGAATGAGCAGTTCTTC
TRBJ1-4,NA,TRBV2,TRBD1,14,CASRQWTGREKLFF,TGTGCCAGCAGACAATGGACAGGGAGAGAAAAACTGTTTTTT
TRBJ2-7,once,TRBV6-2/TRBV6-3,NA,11,CASSRQFEQYF,TGTGCCAGCAGCAGACAATTCGAGCAGTACTTC
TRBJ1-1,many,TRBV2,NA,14,CASSLYRDSTEAFF,TGTGCCAGCAGTTTATACAGGGATTCCACTGAAGCTTTCTTT
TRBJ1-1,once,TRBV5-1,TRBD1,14,CASSQGDSLAEAFF,TGCGCCAGCAGCCAGGGGGACAGTCTAGCTGAAGCTTTCTTT
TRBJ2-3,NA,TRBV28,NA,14,CASLQGGASDTQYF,TGTGCCAGCCTACAAGGGGGGGCGTCTGATACGCAGTATTTT
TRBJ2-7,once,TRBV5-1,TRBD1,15,CASSHGWTGVDEQYF,TGCGCCAGCAGCCATGGTTGGACAGGGGTCGACGAGCAGTACTTC
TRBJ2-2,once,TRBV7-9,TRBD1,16,CASIGGGTGSTGELFF,TGTGCCAGCATAGGAGGGGGGACAGGGAGCACCGGGGAGCTGTTTTTT
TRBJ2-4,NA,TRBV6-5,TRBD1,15,CASRAGTGAKNIQYF,TGTGCCAGCAGAGCCGGGACAGGAGCCAAAAACATTCAGTACTTC
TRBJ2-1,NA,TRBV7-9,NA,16,CASSYYAGQIYNEQFF,TGTGCCAGCAGCTACTACGCGGGACAGATATACAATGAGCAGTTCTTC
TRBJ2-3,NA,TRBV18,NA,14,CASSPRLVTDTQYF,TGTGCCAGCTCACCCCGGCTAGTCACAGATACGCAGTATTTT
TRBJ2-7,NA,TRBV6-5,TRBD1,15,CASSYEPGQGNEQYF,TGTGCCAGCAGTTACGAGCCGGGACAGGGAAACGAGCAGTACTTC
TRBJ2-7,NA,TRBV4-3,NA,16,CASSQDLLQVPYEQYF,TGCGCCAGCAGCCAAGATCTCTTACAAGTTCCCTACGAGCAGTACTTC
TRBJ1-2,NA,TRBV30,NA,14,CASAAVRGGAGYTF,TGTGCCTCCGCGGCAGTACGTGGAGGGGCTGGCTACACCTTC
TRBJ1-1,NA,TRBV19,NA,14,CASSIRGLNTEAFF,TGTGCCAGTAGTATCAGGGGACTGAACACTGAAGCTTTCTTT
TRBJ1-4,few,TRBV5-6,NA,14,CASSLMSGHEKLFF,TGTGCCAGCAGCTTGATGTCCGGTCATGAAAAACTGTTTTTT
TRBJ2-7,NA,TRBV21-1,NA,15,CASTSGRISGYEQYF,TGTGCCAGCACCAGCGGCAGAATCAGTGGCTACGAGCAGTACTTC
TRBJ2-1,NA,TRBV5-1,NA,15,CASSTSGLEYNEQFF,TGCGCCAGCTCAACCAGCGGGCTCGAATACAATGAGCAGTTCTTC
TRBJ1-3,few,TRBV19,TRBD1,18,CASRSGTGNNPSGNTIYF,TGTGCCAGTAGGTCCGGGACAGGGAACAATCCCTCTGGAAACACCATATATTTT
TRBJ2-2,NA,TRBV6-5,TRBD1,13,CASRRQGAGELFF,TGTGCCAGCAGACGCCAGGGGGCCGGGGAGCTGTTTTTT
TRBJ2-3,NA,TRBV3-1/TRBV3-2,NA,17,CASSQDYANRERDTQYF,TGTGCCAGCAGCCAAGATTACGCGAATAGAGAACGGGATACGCAGTATTTT
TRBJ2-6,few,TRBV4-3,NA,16,CASSQEVGSGANVLTF,TGCGCCAGCAGCCAAGAGGTCGGCTCTGGGGCCAACGTCCTGACTTTC
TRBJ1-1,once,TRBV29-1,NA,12,CSAGQGSFEAFF,TGCAGCGCTGGGCAGGGCTCCTTTGAAGCTTTCTTT
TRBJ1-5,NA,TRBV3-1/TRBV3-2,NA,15,CASSQGTGINQPQHF,TGTGCCAGCAGCCAAGGGACCGGGATCAATCAGCCCCAGCATTTT
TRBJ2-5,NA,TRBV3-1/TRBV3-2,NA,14,CASRTEALQETQYF,TGTGCCAGCCGAACCGAAGCCCTGCAAGAGACCCAGTACTTC